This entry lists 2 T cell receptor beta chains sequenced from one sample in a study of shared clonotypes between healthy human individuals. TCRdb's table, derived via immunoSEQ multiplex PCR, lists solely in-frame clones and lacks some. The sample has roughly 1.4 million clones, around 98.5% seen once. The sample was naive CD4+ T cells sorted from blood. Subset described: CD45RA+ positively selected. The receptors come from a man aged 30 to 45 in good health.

The CDR3 spells CSARQVPNTEAFF. In DNA, the CDR3 is TGCAGCGCTCGACAGGTCCCGAACACTGAAGCTTTCTTT. V gene TRBV29-1 combines with J gene TRBJ1-1; possible D gene TRBD1, 6 bases. V was pared by 7 bases and J by 1 base, with 13 bases between. This CDR3 has 13 amino acids. Germline V gene sequence: CDR1 SQVTM, CDR2 ANQGSEA.

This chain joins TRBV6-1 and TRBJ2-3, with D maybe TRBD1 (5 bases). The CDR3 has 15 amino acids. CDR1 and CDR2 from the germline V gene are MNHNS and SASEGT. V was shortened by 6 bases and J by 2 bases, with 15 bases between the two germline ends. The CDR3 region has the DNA TGTGCCAGCAGAACCCCCAGACAGTCCACAGATACGCAGTATTTT. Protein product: CASRTPRQSTDTQYF.